This T cell receptor (beta chain) was retrieved from a study of cytomegalovirus exposure and HLA in healthy donors. Between the trimmed V and J ends, which lost 6 bases and 4 bases, there was a span of 16 bases. Germline-derived CDR1 and CDR2 are MNHNS and SASEGT. The CDR3 has 15 amino acids. The study ran its PCR with 60 Vbeta and 13 Jbeta primers. Repertoires were generated with immunoSEQ multiplex PCR, while TCRdb's copy carries only in-frame clones and drops some. The table lists about 130,000 clones, over 15% of them singletons, with about 3.1% in the top ten. The TCR comes from a female donor in good health and CMV-seropositive. V is TRBV6-1 and J is TRBJ1-5; a possible D gene is TRBD1 (6 bases). Sequenced input: PBMCs. The CDR3 DNA sequence: TGTGCCAGCAGAACGGGACACAGGAGTAATCAGCCCCAGCATTTT. Translating gives CASRTGHRSNQPQHF.